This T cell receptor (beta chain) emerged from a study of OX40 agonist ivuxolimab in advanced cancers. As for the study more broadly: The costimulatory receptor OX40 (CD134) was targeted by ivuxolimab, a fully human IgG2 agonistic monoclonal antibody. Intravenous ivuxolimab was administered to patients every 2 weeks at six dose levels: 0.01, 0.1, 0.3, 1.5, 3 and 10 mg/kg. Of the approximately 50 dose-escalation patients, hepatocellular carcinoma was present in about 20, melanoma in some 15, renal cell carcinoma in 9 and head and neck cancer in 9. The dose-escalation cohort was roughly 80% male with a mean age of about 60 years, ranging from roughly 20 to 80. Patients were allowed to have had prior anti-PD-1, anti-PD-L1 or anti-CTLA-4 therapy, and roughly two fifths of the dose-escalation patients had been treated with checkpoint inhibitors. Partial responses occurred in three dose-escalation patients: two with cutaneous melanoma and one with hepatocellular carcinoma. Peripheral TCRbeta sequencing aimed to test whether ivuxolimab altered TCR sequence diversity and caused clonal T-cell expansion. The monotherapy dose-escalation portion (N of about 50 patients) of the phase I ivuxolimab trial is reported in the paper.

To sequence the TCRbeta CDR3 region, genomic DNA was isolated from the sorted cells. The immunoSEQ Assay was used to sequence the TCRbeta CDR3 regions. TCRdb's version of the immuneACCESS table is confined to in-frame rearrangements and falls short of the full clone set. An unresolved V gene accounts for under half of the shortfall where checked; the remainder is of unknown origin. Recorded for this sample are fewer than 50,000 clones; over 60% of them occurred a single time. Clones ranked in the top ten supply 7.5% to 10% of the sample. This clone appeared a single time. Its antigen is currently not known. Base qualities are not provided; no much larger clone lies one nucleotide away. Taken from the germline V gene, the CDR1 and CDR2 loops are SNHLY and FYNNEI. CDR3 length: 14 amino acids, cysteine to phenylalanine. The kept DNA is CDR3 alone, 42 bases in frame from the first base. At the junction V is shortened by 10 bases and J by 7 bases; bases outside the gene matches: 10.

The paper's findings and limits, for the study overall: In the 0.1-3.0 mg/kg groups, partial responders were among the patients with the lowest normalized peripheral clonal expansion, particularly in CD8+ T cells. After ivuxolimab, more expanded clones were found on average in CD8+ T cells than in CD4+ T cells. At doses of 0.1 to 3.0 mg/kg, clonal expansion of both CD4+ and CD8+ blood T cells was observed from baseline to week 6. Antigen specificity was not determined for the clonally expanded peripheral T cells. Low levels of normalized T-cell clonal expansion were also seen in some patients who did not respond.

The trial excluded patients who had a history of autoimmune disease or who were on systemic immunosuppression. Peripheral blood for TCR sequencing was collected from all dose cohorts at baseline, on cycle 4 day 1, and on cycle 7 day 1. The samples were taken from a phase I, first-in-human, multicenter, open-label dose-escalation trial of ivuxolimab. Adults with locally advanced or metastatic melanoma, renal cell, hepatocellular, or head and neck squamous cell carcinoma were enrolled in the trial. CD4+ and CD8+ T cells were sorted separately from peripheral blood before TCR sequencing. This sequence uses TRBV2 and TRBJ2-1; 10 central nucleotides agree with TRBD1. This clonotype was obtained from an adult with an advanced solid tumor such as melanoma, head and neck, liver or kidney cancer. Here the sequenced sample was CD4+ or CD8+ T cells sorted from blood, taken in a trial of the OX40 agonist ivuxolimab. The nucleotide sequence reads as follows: TGTGCCAACTCTGCGGGACAGGGGTTGAATGAGCAGTTCTTC. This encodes CANSAGQGLNEQFF.